This T cell receptor beta chain emerged from a study of blood T cell repertoires in COVID-19. Turning to the study itself: COVID-19 samples from acute and convalescent phases originated in the United States, Italy and Spain. Sample material is recorded as cDNA or gDNA derived from T cells, B-cell-depleted T cells, or PBMCs.

The CDR3 has 13 residues. The V gene lost 4 bases and the J gene lost 6 bases, with 10 bases spanning the gap. Per the original methods: Estimated nucleated cell counts came from reference gene primer amplification. The repertoire was sequenced with immunoSEQ multiplex PCR; TCRdb's copy has only in-frame clones and lacks some. The V and J calls and clone size were taken over from that table, and D and trimming were inferred from the DNA. This repertoire shows about 100,000 clones, 80% found once; its top ten account for around an eighth. Sequenced sample: peripheral blood. The rearrangement joins TRBV12-3 or TRBV12-4 to TRBJ1-5, with D perhaps TRBD1 (5 bases). The clonotype was recovered from a woman in her 70s with acute or convalescent COVID-19. CDR3 DNA sequence: TGTGCCAGCAGTTCTCCAGGGTCTCAGCCCCAGCATTTT. It is translated as CASSSPGSQPQHF.